This TCR beta chain came from a study of radiotherapy plus CTLA-4 blockade in lung cancer. Sequencing was performed with immunoSEQ multiplex PCR; in TCRdb, only in-frame clones are kept and a portion is missing. The data show tens of thousands of clones, with approximately 76% seen just once and about 3.1% held by the top ten. V was pared by 6 bases and J by 2 bases, with 14 bases between. This CDR3 region has 15 residues. Germline CDR1 SNHLY, CDR2 FYNNEI. The sequencing used peripheral blood, collected from a patient treated with radiotherapy plus ipilimumab. The V and J genes are TRBV2 and TRBJ1-5, with D possibly being TRBD1 (6 bases). The clonotype originates from a human donor with non-small cell lung cancer who had a complete response to radiotherapy plus ipilimumab. Here the CDR3 reads CASRETGNGNQPQHF. The CDR3 DNA reads as TGTGCCAGCAGGGAAACAGGGAATGGCAATCAGCCCCAGCATTTT.